The present T cell receptor beta chain was sequenced within a study of shared T cell receptors in the human thymus (dated by TCRdb to the early 2020s). For the study in its entirety: The study examined how self-reactive, shared T-cell receptor alpha chains are generated in the human thymus.

To prepare the library, the immunoSEQ multiplex PCR assay was applied. Entries here come from immuneACCESS through TCRdb and include only in-frame sequences with V and J called. Some clones fail to appear in such tables; in the studies checked, an unresolved V gene covers under half of the shortfall, and the cause of the remainder is unknown. Here the sample has 700,000 or so clones; approximately 83% occur a single time. Around 0.0099% of the sample is in the top ten clones. As to this clone: What this receptor recognizes is not known. No clone much larger than this one lies a single base away; base qualities are absent.

V is trimmed back by 8 bases and J by 6 bases, and the junction contains 2 bases that no gene match accounts for. As encoded in the germline V gene, CDR1 is MNHEY while CDR2 is SVGAGI. The CDR3 holds 12 amino acids from the cysteine to the phenylalanine. The only DNA kept is the CDR3, 36 bases in frame from the first base. These data were also reused for a study on human thymus T cells. Taken from the second paper: Immunologically healthy infants undergoing open corrective cardiac surgery for congenital heart defects in Finland were used as donors. Thymus tissue was obtained as surgical resects removed during corrective cardiac surgery. Biased V and J gene segment usage appeared to be present in both thymic and peripheral blood repertoires. Highly overlapping thymic TCR repertoires among unrelated individuals were reported in the related research. The study described the TCR alpha and beta repertoires in about eight infant thymus samples and a handful of matching peripheral blood samples. The infant donors were about 6 to 244 days old, and the cohort included five to seven males and a couple of females. After being mechanically released from the tissue, thymocytes were kept at -70 degrees C in pellets of roughly 8.5-34 million cells. Genomic DNA was extracted from frozen cell pellets with a QIAsymphony instrument. TCRB and TCRAD loci were amplified from a standardized quantity of quality-controlled genomic DNA using the immunoSEQ multiplex PCR assay. The amplicons spanned the V(D)J region and were long enough to cover the CDR3 and allow V and J genes to be identified. Through the commercial immunoSEQ service, the amplicons were sequenced on an Illumina platform. Primer bias and sequencing errors were corrected as previously described, and TCRAD and TCRB definitions were based on the IMGT database. immunoSEQ Analyzer 3.0 and VDJTools were used for repertoire analysis, which covered basic statistics, V/J segment usage, diversity estimates, rarefaction and pairwise overlap. To estimate diversity, the Chao1, ChaoE, Efron-Thisted, Shannon and inverse Simpson indices were applied, and diversity was also estimated on datasets down-sampled to the smallest sample. Repertoire overlap used strict matching of CDR3 nucleotide sequence, V gene and J gene, with Jaccard-based multidimensional scaling clustering. On average, thymus samples gave roughly 740,000 unique TCRB clonotypes, whereas blood samples gave about 84,000.

This clonotype was obtained from a girl less than two years old with a congenital heart defect. Donor details come from another sample of the same person, matched by shared clones. The sequencing input was thymocytes. The rearrangement combines TRBV6-5 with TRBJ2-2; TRBD1 aligns with 8 central bases. DNA sequence: TGTGCCAGCGGACAGGGTTCCGGGGAGCTGTTTTTT. The translation is CASGQGSGELFF.